This entry lists 9 T cell receptor beta chains sequenced from one sample in a study of identical twins. One entry per CDR3 protein, called by TCRdb with MiXCR from the 5' RACE reads. The table lists about 220,000 distinct CDR3 sequences, roughly a tenth of them singletons. The material sequenced was memory (CD45RO+) T cells sorted from blood. The receptors originated from a woman aged 18-29 years in good health.

This chain joins TRBV2 and TRBJ2-7; D gene unclear. The CDR3 spans 12 residues. V dropped 2 bases and J dropped 2 bases, with 4 bases sitting between them. CDR1 and CDR2 from the germline V gene are SNHLY and FYNNEI. CDR3 DNA: TGTGCCAGCAGTGAACAGGCCTACGAGCAGTACTTC. Translation gives CASSEQAYEQYF.

The J gene is TRBJ1-4, the V gene TRBV15, with TRBD1 matching 7 bases. V shed 1 base, J shed 6 bases, and the junction held 5 bases outside the gene matches. Germline V lookup: CDR1 LNHNV, CDR2 YYDKDF (reference sequence). The CDR3 spans 15 residues. The CDR3 reads CATSRAGRGYEKLFF. As DNA, the CDR3 is TGTGCCACCAGCAGAGCGGGCAGGGGGTATGAAAAACTGTTTTTT.

The sample holds a few counts of this clonotype. The V gene is TRBV7-9, the J gene TRBJ2-1; 7 nucleotides align to TRBD1. Germline V gene lookup returns CDR1 SEHNR and CDR2 FQNEAQ (reference sequence). The CDR3 is made up of 16 amino acids. Trimming cost V 6 bases and J 1 base; bases outside gene matches: 9. The chain's CDR3 is CASRQGVYGSYNEQFF. CDR3 DNA: TGTGCCAGCAGGCAGGGGGTCTATGGTTCCTACAATGAGCAGTTCTTC.

This clonotype was seen repeatedly, ten times or more. V and J are TRBV20-1 and TRBJ2-3; TRBD2 matches 8 bases. The V gene end was trimmed by 0 bases and the J gene end by 2 bases; junction bases not matched to a gene: 10. This CDR3 region has 17 residues. In germline, CDR1 is DFQATT, CDR2 SNEGSKA (reference sequence). CDR3 DNA: TGCAGTGCTAGAGATCTAAGAAGCGGGGGATTCACAGATACGCAGTATTTT. Its translation is CSARDLRSGGFTDTQYF.

The chain is built from TRBV30 and TRBJ2-2; D is uncertain. Looked up from germline, CDR1 is GTSNPN and CDR2 is SVGIG (reference sequence). The CDR3 is 12 amino acids. Trimming shortened V by 0 bases and J by 5 bases, and 4 bases separated the two germline ends. CDR3 nucleotide sequence: TGTGCCTGGAGTGTACAGACCGGGGAGCTGTTTTTT. This codes for CAWSVQTGELFF. The full variable domain, its missing parts supplied by reference TRBV30 and TRBJ2-2, is SQTIHQWPATLVQPVGSPLSLECTVEGTSNPNLYWYRQAAGRGLQLLFYSVGIGQISSEVPQNLSASRPQDRQFILSSKKLLLSDSGFYLCAWSVQTGELFFGEGSRLTVL.

In this sample, this clonotype turned up a few times. The chain joins TRBV6-2 or TRBV6-3 to TRBJ2-7; 11 bases agree with TRBD2. The V segment lost 6 bases and the J segment 4 bases; nucleotides outside the gene matches: 5. This CDR3 spans 14 amino acids. In germline, CDR1 is MNHEY, CDR2 SVGEGT. CDR3: CASRPASGGYEQYF. CDR3 DNA sequence: TGTGCCAGCAGGCCGGCTAGCGGGGGGTACGAGCAGTACTTC.

In this sample, this clonotype turned up many times. The CDR3 reads CASTPGVYGYTF. The CDR3 coding sequence is TGTGCCAGCACCCCAGGGGTCTATGGCTACACCTTC. The rearrangement uses TRBV12-3 or TRBV12-4 and TRBJ1-2, with D tentatively TRBD1 (6 bases). V was clipped by 7 bases and J by 4 bases, with 10 bases between them. CDR3 length equals 12 residues.

This clonotype was counted at least ten times. The chain carries TRBV5-1 and TRBJ1-1, with a tentative D call TRBD1 (6 bases). Germline V gene sequence: CDR1 SGHRS, CDR2 YFSETQ. CDR3 length: 15 residues. V was trimmed by 5 bases and J by 1 base, leaving 15 bases between them. CDR3 amino acids: CASSFGGVGNTEAFF. The DNA of the CDR3 is TGCGCCAGCAGTTTTGGGGGCGTAGGGAACACTGAAGCTTTCTTT.

This clonotype appeared a few times. The gene calls are TRBV3-1 and TRBJ2-5, with 7 nucleotides matching TRBD2. The CDR3 totals 16 residues. Germline-derived CDR1 and CDR2 are LGHDT and YNNKEL (reference sequence). With 0 bases clipped from V and 2 bases from J, the junction kept 6 bases outside the gene matches. The chain's CDR3 is CASSQDLGGGQETQYF. The CDR3 DNA follows: TGTGCCAGCAGCCAAGATCTGGGGGGGGGACAAGAGACCCAGTACTTC.